This entry concerns a single T cell receptor (beta chain). The sample comes from a study of human T cells and chemical hapten exposure. For the study at large: Minor pooled library volume differences mainly drove per-sample TCR yield variation.

Time point: pre-sensitization, week 0. Treatment specified: therapeutic diphenylcyclopropenone sensitization with weekly scalp DPC. Total RNA came from unfractionated whole blood. The V gene's germline CDR1 is SGHVS and CDR2 FQNEAQ. V was clipped by 8 bases and J by 1 base, with 15 bases between them. This CDR3 comprises 15 residues. Original data processing: Sequenced samples showed a median of around 91,000 TCRs each, with counts running from roughly 23,000 to 700,000. TCRdb fed the RACE reads into MiXCR, producing one record per CDR3 protein. These V and J calls rely on TCRdb rather than the paper's analysis. This sample has 350,000 to 450,000 distinct CDR3 sequences, with 5.1% found just once.

The receptor comes from a woman aged 45-65 years with alopecia areata. Some clones in this sample may be carry-over from other donors' samples. Sequences were derived from whole blood, sampled in connection with sensitization to the hapten diphenylcyclopropenone (DPC). The J gene is TRBJ1-5, the V gene TRBV7-8, with D perhaps TRBD1 (5 bases). The CDR3 loop is CASVAGTASNQPQHF. Here the CDR3 DNA reads TGTGCCAGCGTTGCCGGGACGGCCAGCAATCAGCCCCAGCATTTT.